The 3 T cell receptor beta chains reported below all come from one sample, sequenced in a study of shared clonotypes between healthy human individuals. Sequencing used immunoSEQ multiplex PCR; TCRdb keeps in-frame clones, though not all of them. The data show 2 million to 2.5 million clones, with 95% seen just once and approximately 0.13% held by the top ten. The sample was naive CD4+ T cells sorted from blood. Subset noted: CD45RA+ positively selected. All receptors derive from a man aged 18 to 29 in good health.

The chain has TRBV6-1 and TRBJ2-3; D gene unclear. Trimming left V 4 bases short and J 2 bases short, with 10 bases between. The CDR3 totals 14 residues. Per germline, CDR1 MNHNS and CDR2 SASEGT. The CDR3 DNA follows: TGTGCCAGCAGTGGCTCGCTTAACACAGATACGCAGTATTTT. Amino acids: CASSGSLNTDTQYF.

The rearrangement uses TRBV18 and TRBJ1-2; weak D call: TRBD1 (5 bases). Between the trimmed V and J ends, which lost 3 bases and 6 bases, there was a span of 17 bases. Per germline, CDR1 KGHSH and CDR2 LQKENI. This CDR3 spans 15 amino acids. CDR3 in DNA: TGTGCCAGCTCACCCCCGGGGGAGGGACCTCATGGCTACACCTTC. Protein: CASSPPGEGPHGYTF. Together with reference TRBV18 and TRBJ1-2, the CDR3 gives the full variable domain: NAGVMQNPRHLVRRRGQEARLRCSPMKGHSHVYWYRQLPEEGLKFMVYLQKENIIDESGMPKERFSAEFPKEGPSILRIQQVVRGDSAAYFCASSPPGEGPHGYTFGSGTRLTVV.

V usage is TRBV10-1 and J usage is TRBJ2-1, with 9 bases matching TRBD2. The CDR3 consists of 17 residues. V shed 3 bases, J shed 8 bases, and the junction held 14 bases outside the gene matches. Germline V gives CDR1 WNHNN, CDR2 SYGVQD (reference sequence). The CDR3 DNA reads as TGCGCCAGCAGTGATAAACCTAGCGGGAAAAGGTTCGATGAGCAGTTCTTC. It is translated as CASSDKPSGKRFDEQFF.